The 10 T cell receptor beta chains reported below all come from one sample, sequenced in a study of cytomegalovirus exposure and HLA in healthy donors. The PCR was carried out with 60 Vbeta primers and 13 Jbeta primers. Some clones are missing from TCRdb's copy, which holds only in-frame ones; the method was immunoSEQ multiplex PCR. The table lists 140,000 to 150,000 clones, roughly 70% of them singletons. The sample was PBMCs. Receptors originate from a man aged 55 to 70 in good health and CMV-seronegative.

The V and J genes are TRBV19 and TRBJ1-5; D call uncertain. V lost 3 bases and J lost 3, with 9 bases in between. Germline lookup yields CDR1 LNHDA and CDR2 SQIVND (reference sequence). This CDR3 region has 14 residues. CDR3 loop: CASSMSVYNQPQHF. CDR3 DNA sequence: TGTGCCAGTAGTATGAGCGTTTACAATCAGCCCCAGCATTTT.

The chain links TRBV2 to TRBJ2-7, with 8 bases aligning to TRBD1. CDR1 and CDR2 (germline): SNHLY, FYNNEI. Losses at the gene ends were 7 bases for V and 0 bases for J; bases not matched to a gene: 5. CDR3 length equals 14 residues. The CDR3 loop reads CASKTGQASYEQYF. The CDR3 DNA follows: TGTGCCAGCAAAACGGGACAGGCCTCCTACGAGCAGTACTTC.

This clone was seen once. The V gene is TRBV10-3, the J gene TRBJ2-3; 15 bases agree with TRBD2. The germline CDR1 and CDR2 sequences are ENHRY and SYGVKD. V was clipped by 8 bases and J by 5 bases; unmatched bases: 5. The CDR3 loop spans 15 amino acids. For the CDR3, the DNA is TGTGCCATCGGGAGGACTAGCGGGAGGGAAGATACGCAGTATTTT. Protein sequence: CAIGRTSGREDTQYF.

The chain is built from TRBV5-1 and TRBJ2-3; 11 bases are a match to TRBD2. Trimming cost V 2 bases and J 6 bases; bases outside gene matches: 5. This CDR3 comprises 15 residues. CDR1 SGHRS and CDR2 YFSETQ come from the germline V gene. CDR3 DNA: TGCGCCAGCAGCTTACTAGCGGGAGAAGCGGATACGCAGTATTTT. It translates to CASSLLAGEADTQYF.

This chain joins TRBV11-2 and TRBJ2-1, with 9 bases identical to TRBD2. Losses at the gene ends were 4 bases for V and 6 bases for J; bases not matched to a gene: 10. The CDR3 has 16 amino acids. Germline assignment: CDR1 SGHAT and CDR2 FQNNGV. The CDR3 is CASSSPYGLALNEQFF. The CDR3 DNA is TGTGCCAGCAGCTCCCCTTACGGACTAGCGCTCAATGAGCAGTTCTTC.

The chain is built from TRBV15 and TRBJ1-5; a possible D gene is TRBD1 (5 bases). V lost 0 bases and J 3 bases, leaving 12 bases between the germline ends. Germline-derived CDR1 and CDR2 are LNHNV and YYDKDF (reference sequence). CDR3 length equals 16 residues. This CDR3 is CATSRDRALVNQPQHF. The CDR3 nucleotides read TGTGCCACCAGCAGAGACAGGGCTCTGGTCAATCAGCCCCAGCATTTT.

The rearrangement joins TRBV4-1 to TRBJ1-1; 8 bases line up with TRBD1. This CDR3 region has 15 residues. Germline-derived CDR1 and CDR2 are MGHRA and YSYEKL. The junction had 11 bases not matched to a gene; V was cut back by 4 bases and J by 7 bases. This CDR3 is CASSLGQARFDEAFF. In nucleotides, the CDR3 is TGCGCCAGCAGCCTGGGACAGGCGCGATTCGATGAAGCTTTCTTT.

This clone turned up a few times. This chain joins TRBV2 and TRBJ2-5; 12 nucleotides match TRBD2. Germline CDR1 is SNHLY and CDR2 is FYNNEI. The CDR3 sequence is 15 residues long. V was clipped by 7 bases and J by 4 bases; unmatched bases: 7. In DNA, the CDR3 is TGTGCCAGCATTAGACTAGCGGGAGTAGGAGAGACCCAGTACTTC. This encodes CASIRLAGVGETQYF.

V gene TRBV19 combines with J gene TRBJ1-5; 7 bases fit TRBD1. The CDR3 sequence is 15 residues long. V dropped 6 bases and J dropped 6; count of bases not matched to a gene: 11. The germline CDR1 and CDR2 sequences are LNHDA and SQIVND (reference sequence). CDR3 nucleotides: TGTGCCAGTAGCCCTGACGGGACAGCGCCTCAGCCCCAGCATTTT. Its protein is CASSPDGTAPQPQHF.

This clone was seen only once. The V call is TRBV7-2, the J call TRBJ1-2; the D gene is possibly TRBD1 (5 bases). Trimming removed 1 base at V and 2 bases at J, with 14 bases between. CDR1 is SGHTA and CDR2 is FQGNSA in the germline V gene. This CDR3 has 16 amino acids. The CDR3, as DNA: TGTGCCAGCAGCTTAGGCACGCAGGGTACGAACTATGGCTACACCTTC. Protein product: CASSLGTQGTNYGYTF.